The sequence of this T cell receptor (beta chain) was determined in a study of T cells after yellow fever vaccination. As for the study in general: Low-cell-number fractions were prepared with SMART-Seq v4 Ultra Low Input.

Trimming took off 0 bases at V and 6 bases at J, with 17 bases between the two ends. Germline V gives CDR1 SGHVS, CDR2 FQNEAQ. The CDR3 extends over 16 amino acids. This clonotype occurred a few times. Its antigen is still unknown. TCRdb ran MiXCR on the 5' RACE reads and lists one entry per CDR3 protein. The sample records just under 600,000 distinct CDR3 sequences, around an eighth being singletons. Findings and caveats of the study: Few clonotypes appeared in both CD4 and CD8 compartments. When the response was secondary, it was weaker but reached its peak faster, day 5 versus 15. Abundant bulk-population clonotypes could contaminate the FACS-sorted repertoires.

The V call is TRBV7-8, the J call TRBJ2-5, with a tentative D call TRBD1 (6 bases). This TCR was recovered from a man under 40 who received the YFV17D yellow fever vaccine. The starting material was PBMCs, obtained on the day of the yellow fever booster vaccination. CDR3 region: CASSLARGRGYQTQYF. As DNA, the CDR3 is TGTGCCAGCAGCTTAGCGCGCGGCAGGGGATATCAGACCCAGTACTTC.